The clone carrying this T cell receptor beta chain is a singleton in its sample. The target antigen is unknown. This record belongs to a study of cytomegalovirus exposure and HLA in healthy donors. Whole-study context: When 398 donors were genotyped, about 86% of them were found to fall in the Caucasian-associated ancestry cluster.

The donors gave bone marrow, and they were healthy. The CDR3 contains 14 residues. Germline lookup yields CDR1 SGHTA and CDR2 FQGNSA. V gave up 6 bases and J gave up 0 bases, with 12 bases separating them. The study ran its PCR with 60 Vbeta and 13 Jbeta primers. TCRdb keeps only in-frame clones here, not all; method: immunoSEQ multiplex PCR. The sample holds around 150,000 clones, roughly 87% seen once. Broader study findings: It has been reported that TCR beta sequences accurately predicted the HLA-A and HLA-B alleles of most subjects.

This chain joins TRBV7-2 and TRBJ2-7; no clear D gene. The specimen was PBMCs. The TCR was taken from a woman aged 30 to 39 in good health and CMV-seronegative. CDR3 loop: CASSLLGSSYEQYF. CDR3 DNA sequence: TGTGCCAGCAGTCTCCTGGGCAGCTCCTACGAGCAGTACTTC.